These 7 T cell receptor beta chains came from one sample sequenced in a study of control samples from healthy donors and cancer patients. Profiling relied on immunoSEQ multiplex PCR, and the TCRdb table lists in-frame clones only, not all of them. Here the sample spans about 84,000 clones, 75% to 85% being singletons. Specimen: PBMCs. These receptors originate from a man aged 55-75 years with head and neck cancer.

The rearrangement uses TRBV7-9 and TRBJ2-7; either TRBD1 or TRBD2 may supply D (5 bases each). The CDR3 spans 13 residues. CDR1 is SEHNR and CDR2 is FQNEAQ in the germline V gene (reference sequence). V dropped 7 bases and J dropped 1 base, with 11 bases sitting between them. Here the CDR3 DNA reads TGTGCCAGCACCATCGGGGCTTCCTACGAGCAGTACTTC. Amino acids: CASTIGASYEQYF.

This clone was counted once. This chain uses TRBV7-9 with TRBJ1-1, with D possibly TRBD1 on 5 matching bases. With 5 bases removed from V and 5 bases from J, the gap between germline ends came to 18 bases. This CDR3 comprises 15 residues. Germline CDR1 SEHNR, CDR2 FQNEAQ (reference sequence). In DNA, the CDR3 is TGTGCCAGCAGCCCCCTAAATGGGTGGGGGACTGAAGCTTTCTTT. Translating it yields CASSPLNGWGTEAFF.

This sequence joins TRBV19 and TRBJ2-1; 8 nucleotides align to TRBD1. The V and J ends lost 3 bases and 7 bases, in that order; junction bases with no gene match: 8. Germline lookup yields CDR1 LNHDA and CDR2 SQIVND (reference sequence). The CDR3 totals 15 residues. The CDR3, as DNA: TGTGCCAGTAGTATGTACCCGGACAGGGCGAATGAGCAGTTCTTC. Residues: CASSMYPDRANEQFF.

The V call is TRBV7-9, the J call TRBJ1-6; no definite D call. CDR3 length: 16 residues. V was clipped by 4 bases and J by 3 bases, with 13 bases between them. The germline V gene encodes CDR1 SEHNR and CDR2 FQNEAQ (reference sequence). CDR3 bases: TGTGCCAGCAGCTCAACCGGACGGTTCTATAATTCACCCCTCCACTTT. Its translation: CASSSTGRFYNSPLHF.

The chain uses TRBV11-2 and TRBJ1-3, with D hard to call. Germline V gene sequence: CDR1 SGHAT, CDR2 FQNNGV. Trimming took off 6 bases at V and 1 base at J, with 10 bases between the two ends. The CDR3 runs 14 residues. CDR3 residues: CASRPGSSGNTIYF. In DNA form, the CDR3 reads TGTGCCAGCAGGCCTGGGTCGTCTGGAAACACCATATATTTT.

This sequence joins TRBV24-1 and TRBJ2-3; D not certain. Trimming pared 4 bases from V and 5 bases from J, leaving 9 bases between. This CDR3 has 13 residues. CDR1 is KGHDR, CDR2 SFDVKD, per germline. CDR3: CATSDAARDTQYF. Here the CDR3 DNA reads TGTGCCACCAGTGACGCGGCCAGAGATACGCAGTATTTT.

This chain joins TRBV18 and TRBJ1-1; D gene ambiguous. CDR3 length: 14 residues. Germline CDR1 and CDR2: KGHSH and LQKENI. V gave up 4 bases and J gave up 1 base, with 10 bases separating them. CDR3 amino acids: CASSLTSENTEAFF. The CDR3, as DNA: TGTGCCAGCTCACTGACTTCAGAGAACACTGAAGCTTTCTTT.